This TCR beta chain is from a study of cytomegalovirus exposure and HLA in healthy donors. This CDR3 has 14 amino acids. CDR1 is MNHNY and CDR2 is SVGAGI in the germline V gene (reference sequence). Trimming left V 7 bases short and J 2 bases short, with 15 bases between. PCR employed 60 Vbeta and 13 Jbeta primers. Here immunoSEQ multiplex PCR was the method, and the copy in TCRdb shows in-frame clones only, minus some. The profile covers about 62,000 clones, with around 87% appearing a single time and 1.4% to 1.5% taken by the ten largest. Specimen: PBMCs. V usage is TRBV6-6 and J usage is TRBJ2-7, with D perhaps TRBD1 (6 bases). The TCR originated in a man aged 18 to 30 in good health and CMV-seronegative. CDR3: CASIRAGTTYEQYF. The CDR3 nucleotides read TGTGCCAGCATCCGCGCCGGGACAACCTACGAGCAGTACTTC.